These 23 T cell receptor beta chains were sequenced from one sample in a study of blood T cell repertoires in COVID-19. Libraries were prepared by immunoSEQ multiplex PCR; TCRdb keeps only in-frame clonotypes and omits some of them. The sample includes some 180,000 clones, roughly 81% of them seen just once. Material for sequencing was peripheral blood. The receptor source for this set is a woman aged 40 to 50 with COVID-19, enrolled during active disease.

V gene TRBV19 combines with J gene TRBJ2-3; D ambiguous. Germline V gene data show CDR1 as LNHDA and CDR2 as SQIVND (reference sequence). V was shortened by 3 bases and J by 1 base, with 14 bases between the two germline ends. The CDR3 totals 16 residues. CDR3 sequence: CASSIGLNQGTDTQYF. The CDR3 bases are TGTGCCAGTAGTATTGGGCTGAATCAAGGCACAGATACGCAGTATTTT.

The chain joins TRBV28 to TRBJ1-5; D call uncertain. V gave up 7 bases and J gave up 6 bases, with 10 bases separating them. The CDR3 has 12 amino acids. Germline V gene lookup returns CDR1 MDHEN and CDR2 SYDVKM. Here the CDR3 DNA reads TGTGCCAGCACGCCGAGCGGTCAGCCCCAGCATTTT. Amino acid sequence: CASTPSGQPQHF.

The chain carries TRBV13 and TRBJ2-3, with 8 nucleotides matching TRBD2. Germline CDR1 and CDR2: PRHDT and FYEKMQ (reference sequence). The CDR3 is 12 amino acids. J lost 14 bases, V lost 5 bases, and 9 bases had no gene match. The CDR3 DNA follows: TGTGCCAGCAGCCCCCGGACTAGCCGATCGTATTTT. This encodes CASSPRTSRSYF.

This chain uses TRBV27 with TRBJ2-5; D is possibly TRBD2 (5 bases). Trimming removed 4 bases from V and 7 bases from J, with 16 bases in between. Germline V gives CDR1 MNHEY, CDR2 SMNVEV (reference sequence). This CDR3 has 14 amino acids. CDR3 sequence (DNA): TGTGCCAGCAGTTCTAGGGCCTATGAGGGGACCCAGTACTTC. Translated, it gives CASSSRAYEGTQYF.

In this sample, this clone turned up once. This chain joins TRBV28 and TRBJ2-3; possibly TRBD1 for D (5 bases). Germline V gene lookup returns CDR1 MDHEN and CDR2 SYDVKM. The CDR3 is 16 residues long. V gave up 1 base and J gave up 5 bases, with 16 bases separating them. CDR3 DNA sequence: TGTGCCAGCAGTTTATCAGGGATTAGAAAAAGAGATACGCAGTATTTT. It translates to CASSLSGIRKRDTQYF.

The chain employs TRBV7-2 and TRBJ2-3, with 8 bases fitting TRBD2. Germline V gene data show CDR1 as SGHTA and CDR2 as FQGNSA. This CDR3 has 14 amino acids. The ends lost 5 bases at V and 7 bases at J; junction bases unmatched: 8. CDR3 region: CASSPGLAANTQYF. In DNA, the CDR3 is TGTGCCAGCAGCCCCGGACTAGCAGCCAATACGCAGTATTTT. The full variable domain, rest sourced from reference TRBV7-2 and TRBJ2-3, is GAGVSQSPSNKVTEKGKDVELRCDPISGHTALYWYRQSLGQGLEFLIYFQGNSAPDKSGLPSDRFSAERTGGSVSTLTIQRTQQEDSAVYLCASSPGLAANTQYFGPGTRLTVL.

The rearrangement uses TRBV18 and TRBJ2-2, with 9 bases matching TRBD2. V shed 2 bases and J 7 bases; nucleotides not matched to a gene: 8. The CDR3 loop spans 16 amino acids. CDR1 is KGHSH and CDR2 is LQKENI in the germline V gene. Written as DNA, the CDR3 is TGTGCCAGCTCACCAGAGGTAGCGGGAGATTTCGGGGAGCTGTTTTTT. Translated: CASSPEVAGDFGELFF.

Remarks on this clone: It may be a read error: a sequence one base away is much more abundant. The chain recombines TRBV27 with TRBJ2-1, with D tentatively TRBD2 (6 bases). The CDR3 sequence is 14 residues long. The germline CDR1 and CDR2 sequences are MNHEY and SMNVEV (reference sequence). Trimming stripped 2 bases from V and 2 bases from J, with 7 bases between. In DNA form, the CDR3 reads TGTGCCAGCAGTTTACGCGGGACCTACAATGAGCAGTTCTTC. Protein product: CASSLRGTYNEQFF.

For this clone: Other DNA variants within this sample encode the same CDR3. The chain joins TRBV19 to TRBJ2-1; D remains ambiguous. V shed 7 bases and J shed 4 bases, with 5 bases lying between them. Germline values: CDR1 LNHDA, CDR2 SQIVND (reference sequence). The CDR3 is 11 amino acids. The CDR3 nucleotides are TGTGCCAGTATATCGTACAATGAGCAGTTCTTC. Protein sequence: CASISYNEQFF.

The CDR3, as DNA: TGCGCCAGCAGCTCGGGACTAGCGGCTAACAATGAGCAGTTCTTC. Its translation is CASSSGLAANNEQFF. The chain combines TRBV5-1 with TRBJ2-1, with 11 bases identical to TRBD2. J was trimmed by 5 bases and V by 3 bases; bases with no gene match: 4. Germline CDR1 reads SGHRS; CDR2 reads YFSETQ. The CDR3 has 15 residues.

The CDR3 spells CATSDGADTQYF. CDR3 sequence (DNA): TGTGCCACCAGTGATGGAGCAGATACGCAGTATTTT. V gene TRBV24-1 combines with J gene TRBJ2-3; D not resolved. The V end was cut by 3 bases, the J end by 4 bases, with 4 bases between. The germline V gene encodes CDR1 KGHDR and CDR2 SFDVKD. This CDR3 has 12 amino acids.

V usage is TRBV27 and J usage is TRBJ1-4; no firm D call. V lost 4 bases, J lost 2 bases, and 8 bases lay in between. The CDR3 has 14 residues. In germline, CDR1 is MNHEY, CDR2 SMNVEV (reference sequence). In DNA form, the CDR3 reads TGTGCCAGCAGTTGGCGGCAGACTAATGAAAAACTGTTTTTT. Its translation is CASSWRQTNEKLFF.

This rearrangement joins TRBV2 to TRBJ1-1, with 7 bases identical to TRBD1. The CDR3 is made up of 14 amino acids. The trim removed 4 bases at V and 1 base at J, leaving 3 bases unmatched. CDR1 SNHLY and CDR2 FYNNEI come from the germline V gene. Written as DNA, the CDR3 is TGTGCCAGCAGTGTTGACAGGGCGAACACTGAAGCTTTCTTT. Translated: CASSVDRANTEAFF. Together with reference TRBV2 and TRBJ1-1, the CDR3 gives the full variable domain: EPEVTQTPSHQVTQMGQEVILRCVPISNHLYFYWYRQILGQKVEFLVSFYNNEISEKSEIFDDQFSVERPDGSNFTLKIRSTKLEDSAMYFCASSVDRANTEAFFGQGTRLTVV.

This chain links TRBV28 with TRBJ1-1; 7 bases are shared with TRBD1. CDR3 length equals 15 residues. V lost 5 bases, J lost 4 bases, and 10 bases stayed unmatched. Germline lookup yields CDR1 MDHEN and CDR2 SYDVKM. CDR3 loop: CASSPRDRVSTEAFF. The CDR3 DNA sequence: TGTGCCAGCAGTCCCCGAGACAGGGTTTCCACTGAAGCTTTCTTT.

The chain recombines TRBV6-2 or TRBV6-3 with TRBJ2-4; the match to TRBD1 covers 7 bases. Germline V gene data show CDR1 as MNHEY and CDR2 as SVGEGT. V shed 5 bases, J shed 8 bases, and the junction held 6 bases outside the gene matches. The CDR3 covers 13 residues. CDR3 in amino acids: CASSIDRVDIQYF. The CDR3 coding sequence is TGTGCCAGCAGTATCGACAGGGTGGACATTCAGTACTTC.

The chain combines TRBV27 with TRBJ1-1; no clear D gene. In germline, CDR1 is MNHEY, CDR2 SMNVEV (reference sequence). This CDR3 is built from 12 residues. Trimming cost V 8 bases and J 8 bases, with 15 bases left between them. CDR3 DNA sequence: TGTGCCAGCTCCCCCGGGAACCTAGAAGCTTTCTTT. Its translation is CASSPGNLEAFF.

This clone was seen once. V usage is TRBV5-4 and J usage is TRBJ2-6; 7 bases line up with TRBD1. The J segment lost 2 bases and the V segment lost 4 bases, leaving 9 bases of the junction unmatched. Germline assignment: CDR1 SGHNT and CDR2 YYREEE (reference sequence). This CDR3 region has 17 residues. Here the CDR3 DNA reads TGTGCCAGCAGCCCGGGACAGCTTAGCGCTGGGGCCAACGTCCTGACTTTC. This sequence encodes CASSPGQLSAGANVLTF.

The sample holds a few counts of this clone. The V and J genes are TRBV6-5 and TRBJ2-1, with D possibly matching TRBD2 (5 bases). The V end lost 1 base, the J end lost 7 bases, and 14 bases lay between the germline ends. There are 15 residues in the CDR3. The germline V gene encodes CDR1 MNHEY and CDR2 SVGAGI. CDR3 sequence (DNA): TGTGCCAGCAGTTACTTAGAGGACTCGGGGAATGAGCAGTTCTTC. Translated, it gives CASSYLEDSGNEQFF.

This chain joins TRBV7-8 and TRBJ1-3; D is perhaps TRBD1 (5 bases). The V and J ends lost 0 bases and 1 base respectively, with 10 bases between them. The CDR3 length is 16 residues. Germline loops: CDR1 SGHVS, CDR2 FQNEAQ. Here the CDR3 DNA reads TGTGCCAGCAGCTTAGCAGGGGTATTATCTGGAAACACCATATATTTT. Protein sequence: CASSLAGVLSGNTIYF.

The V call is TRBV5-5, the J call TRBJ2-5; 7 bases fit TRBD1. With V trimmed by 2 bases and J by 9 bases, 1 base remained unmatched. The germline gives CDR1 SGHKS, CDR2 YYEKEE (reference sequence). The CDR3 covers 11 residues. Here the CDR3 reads CASSLGGSQYF. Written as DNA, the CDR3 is TGTGCCAGCAGCTTAGGGGGCTCCCAGTACTTC.

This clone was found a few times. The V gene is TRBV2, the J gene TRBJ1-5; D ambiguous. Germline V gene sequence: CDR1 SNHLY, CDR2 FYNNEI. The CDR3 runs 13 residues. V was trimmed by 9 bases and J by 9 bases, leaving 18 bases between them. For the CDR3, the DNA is TGTGCCAGTGGACTAGGGCGTCTCCGGCCCCAGCATTTT. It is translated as CASGLGRLRPQHF. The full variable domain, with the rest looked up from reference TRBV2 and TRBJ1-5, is EPEVTQTPSHQVTQMGQEVILRCVPISNHLYFYWYRQILGQKVEFLVSFYNNEISEKSEIFDDQFSVERPDGSNFTLKIRSTKLEDSAMYFCASGLGRLRPQHFGDGTRLSIL.

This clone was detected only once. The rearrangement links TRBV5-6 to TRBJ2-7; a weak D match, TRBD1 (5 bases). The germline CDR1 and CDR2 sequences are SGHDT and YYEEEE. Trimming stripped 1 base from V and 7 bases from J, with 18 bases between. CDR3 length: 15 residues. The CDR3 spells CASSLNDGHPQEQYF. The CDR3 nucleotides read TGTGCCAGCAGCTTGAACGACGGACACCCACAAGAGCAGTACTTC.

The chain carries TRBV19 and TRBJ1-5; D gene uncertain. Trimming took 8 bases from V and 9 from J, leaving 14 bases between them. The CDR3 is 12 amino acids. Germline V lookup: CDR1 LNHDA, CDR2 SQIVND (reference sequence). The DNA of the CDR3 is TGTGCCAGTTCGACAAGCCCATGGCCCCAGCATTTT. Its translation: CASSTSPWPQHF.